The rows below give T cell receptor beta chains drawn from one sample of a study of T-cell memory formation after mild COVID-19. A single record per CDR3 protein comes from TCRdb applying MiXCR to the 5' RACE reads. In the table there are roughly 610,000 distinct CDR3 sequences, 15% to 20% of which are singletons. The material sequenced was PBMCs or a T cell subset sorted from them (not recorded which). These receptors were collected from an adult woman who had mild COVID-19 (a few samples of this study predate the infection). Cell type and time point are not known. Each CDR3 is given with its conserved first and last residue. The D gene is left open where the match is weak. Not every row has a clone size; where given, it reads once, few, many or a size class.

>-|TRBV7-9|-|TRBJ1-1
TGTGCCAGCAGCCATCCAAGTGAGAACACTGAAGCTTTCTTT
CASSHPSENTEAFF
>-|TRBV11-2|-|TRBJ2-4
TGTGCCAGCACCCTCGGAGGGAACATTCAGTACTTC
CASTLGGNIQYF
>-|TRBV12-3/TRBV12-4|-|TRBJ2-7
TGTGCCAGCAGTTTACGCCCTCGACAGGTCTCCTACGAGCAGTACTTC
CASSLRPRQVSYEQYF
>TRBD2|TRBV11-2|-|TRBJ2-7
TGTGCCAGCAGCTTTGTGGGCGGGAGGGCCCGTCTTAACGAGCAGTACTTC
CASSFVGGRARLNEQYF
>TRBD1|TRBV9|-|TRBJ1-2
TGTGCCAGCAGCCTCCCCGGGGACAGCTCTAACTATGGCTACACCTTC
CASSLPGDSSNYGYTF
>-|TRBV6-5|many|TRBJ2-7
TGTGCCAGCAGTTACTCTGGCCCGGCAGGTTCCTACGAGCAGTACTTC
CASSYSGPAGSYEQYF
>TRBD1|TRBV7-2|-|TRBJ2-3
TGTGCCAGCAGGGGCCCAGGGGGAAATACGCAGTATTTT
CASRGPGGNTQYF
>TRBD2|TRBV6-2/TRBV6-3|few|TRBJ2-5
TGTGCCAGCAGTTACTGGCTAGCGGGAGGGCCAGAGACCCAGTACTTC
CASSYWLAGGPETQYF
>-|TRBV20-1|few|TRBJ2-5
TGCAGTGCCGAGGCCAGGTACCAAGAGACCCAGTACTTC
CSAEARYQETQYF
>-|TRBV10-2|-|TRBJ2-6
TGCGCCAGCAGTGATACGGGGTACTCTGGGGCCAACGTCCTGACTTTC
CASSDTGYSGANVLTF
>-|TRBV20-1|few|TRBJ1-2
TGCAGTGCTAGAGGGGCAGTGGGGCATGGCTACACCTTC
CSARGAVGHGYTF
>-|TRBV6-2/TRBV6-3|-|TRBJ1-2
TGTGCCACCCACCGCTCAGGGAACTATGGCTACACCTTC
CATHRSGNYGYTF
>-|TRBV5-1|few|TRBJ2-5
TGCGCCAGCAGCTTGGAGGCGGGGGCGGCCCAAGAGACCCAGTACTTC
CASSLEAGAAQETQYF
>-|TRBV9|-|TRBJ1-5
TGTGCCAGCAACCGGGGGCAGATCAATCAGCCCCAGCATTTT
CASNRGQINQPQHF
>-|TRBV7-2|-|TRBJ2-1
TGTGCCAGCAGCTTAGGAGGCAGGGGGGATGAGCAGTTCTTC
CASSLGGRGDEQFF
>-|TRBV5-6|-|TRBJ2-7
TGTGCCAGCAGTACAGGGTATGGATCCTACGAGCAGTACTTC
CASSTGYGSYEQYF
>TRBD1|TRBV4-2|-|TRBJ1-1
TGTGCCAGCAGCCAAGATCCCCAGGGGGTGAACACTGAAGCTTTCTTT
CASSQDPQGVNTEAFF
>-|TRBV6-1|few|TRBJ2-6
TGTGCCAGCAGTGAAGCGCAGGGACCGGGGGCCAACGTCCTGACTTTC
CASSEAQGPGANVLTF
>-|TRBV7-2|few|TRBJ2-7
TGTGCCAGCGGAGCGGGTGGGAACGAGCAGTACTTC
CASGAGGNEQYF
>-|TRBV7-6|few|TRBJ2-7
TGTGGCGCCAGCAGCTCAGGCGGACCGAAACCCGCCACCTACGAGCAGTACTTC
CGASSSGGPKPATYEQYF
>TRBD2|TRBV4-2|few|TRBJ2-5
TGTGCCAGCAGCCAAAGCGGGAGGGCGGTGAAGACCCAGTACTTC
CASSQSGRAVKTQYF
>-|TRBV12-3/TRBV12-4|few|TRBJ2-1
TGTGCCAGCAGCCGCCTCCGGAGGGCTGATGAGCAGTTCTTC
CASSRLRRADEQFF
>TRBD2|TRBV15|-|TRBJ2-3
TGTGCCACCAGCAGGCCCGGGACTAGCGGAAGCACAGATACGCAGTATTTT
CATSRPGTSGSTDTQYF
>-|TRBV7-8|few|TRBJ1-2
TGTGCCAGCAGCGCCAGGGTAGCGGGTGGCTACACCTTC
CASSARVAGGYTF
>-|TRBV10-3|-|TRBJ2-7
TGTGCCATCAGTCCAGTCTCCTACGAGCAGTACTTC
CAISPVSYEQYF
>-|TRBV7-2|many|TRBJ2-7
TGTGCCAGCAGCCCGAGAGGGGTAACCTACGAGCAGTACTTC
CASSPRGVTYEQYF
>-|TRBV5-1|many|TRBJ1-2
TGCGCCAGCAGCTTGGACAGAACCTATGGCTACACCTTC
CASSLDRTYGYTF
>-|TRBV6-2/TRBV6-3|-|TRBJ2-6
TGTGCCAGCAGTCTGGGGGACCGCTCTGGGGCCAACGTCCTGACTTTC
CASSLGDRSGANVLTF
>TRBD1|TRBV6-5|few|TRBJ1-6
TGTGCCAGCAGACCGGACAGGGGGCTATCACCCCTCCACTTT
CASRPDRGLSPLHF
>TRBD1|TRBV7-8|-|TRBJ2-1
TGTGCCAGCAGCTTACGGACAGGGGTGGCCTACAATGAGCAGTTCTTC
CASSLRTGVAYNEQFF
>TRBD2|TRBV7-2|-|TRBJ2-2
TGTGCCTTAGGGACTATGAACACCGGGGAGCTGTTTTTT
CALGTMNTGELFF
>TRBD1|TRBV24-1|-|TRBJ1-1
TGTGCCACCAGTGATCTGACAGGGGCTGAAGCTTTCTTT
CATSDLTGAEAFF
>-|TRBV20-1|few|TRBJ2-1
TGCAGTGCCAATCCGGACTCCTACTCCTACAATGAGCAGTTCTTC
CSANPDSYSYNEQFF
>-|TRBV20-1|-|TRBJ1-1
TGCAGTGCTACCCCAGACATGAACACTGAAGCTTTCTTT
CSATPDMNTEAFF
>-|TRBV29-1|many|TRBJ1-2
TGCAGCGTTGAAGATTTGGGTGGCTACACCTTC
CSVEDLGGYTF
>TRBD2|TRBV29-1|few|TRBJ2-7
TGCAGCGTTGATCTAGCGGGAGGAAGGTTTAGAAACGAGCAGTACTTC
CSVDLAGGRFRNEQYF
>-|TRBV13|-|TRBJ1-1
TGTGCCAGCCACCGGGCGGGGCTGGGCATGAACACTGAAGCTTTCTTT
CASHRAGLGMNTEAFF
>-|TRBV19|-|TRBJ1-1
TGTGCCAGTAGTATAGTCAGGGACACTGAAGCTTTCTTT
CASSIVRDTEAFF
>TRBD2|TRBV7-2|-|TRBJ2-3
TGTGCCAGCAGCGATAGGACTAGCGGGGGCAGGACCACAGATACGCAGTATTTT
CASSDRTSGGRTTDTQYF
>-|TRBV15|-|TRBJ2-3
TGTGCCACCAGCAGAGATAGCAACAGACTCACAGATACGCAGTATTTT
CATSRDSNRLTDTQYF
>TRBD1|TRBV5-1|few|TRBJ1-1
TGCGCCAGCAGCACCTCATCGGACAGGGAAGCTTTCTTT
CASSTSSDREAFF
>-|TRBV4-2|few|TRBJ1-5
TGTGCCAGCAGCCAAGAGCCAGGGGTCGGACAGCCCCAGCATTTT
CASSQEPGVGQPQHF
>TRBD1|TRBV29-1|few|TRBJ2-5
TGCAGCCTGACGACAGGGGGGGAGACCCAGTACTTC
CSLTTGGETQYF
>TRBD2|TRBV12-3/TRBV12-4|few|TRBJ2-7
TGTGCCAGCAGCGAGAGCGGGAGGAGCTCCTACGAGCAGTACTTC
CASSESGRSSYEQYF
>TRBD2|TRBV2|many|TRBJ2-2
TGTGCCAGCAGCAGACTAGCGGGAGGGGAGCTGTTTTTT
CASSRLAGGELFF
>TRBD2|TRBV7-2|few|TRBJ2-1
TGTGCCAGCAGCCGCAACCCGGGACTAGCGTCCTACAATGAGCAGTTCTTC
CASSRNPGLASYNEQFF
>-|TRBV7-9|-|TRBJ1-5
TGTGCCAGCAGCTCAGCCCCGGGGAATCAGCCCCAGCATTTT
CASSSAPGNQPQHF
>-|TRBV10-3|-|TRBJ2-7
TGTGCCATCAGTGAGGGAGCCGGCTACGAGCAGTACTTC
CAISEGAGYEQYF
>-|TRBV12-3/TRBV12-4|many|TRBJ2-2
TGTGCCAGCAGTTTCCCAGGGAGCGGGGAGCTGTTTTTT
CASSFPGSGELFF
>-|TRBV18|-|TRBJ1-1
TGTGCCAGCTCACAAACCACCAGGAACACTGAAGCTTTCTTT
CASSQTTRNTEAFF
>-|TRBV7-3|-|TRBJ2-1
TGTGCCAGCAGCTTAAATTTCGCTGAGCAAACGCAGTTCTTC
CASSLNFAEQTQFF
>TRBD2|TRBV20-1|-|TRBJ2-1
TGCAGTGCTGAAGGACTAGCGGGAGTAACAGGGTTGGGTGAGCAGTTCTTC
CSAEGLAGVTGLGEQFF
>TRBD1|TRBV11-3|few|TRBJ2-7
TGTGCCAGCAGCTCCCTGGGACAGGGGTCTTACGAGCAGTACTTC
CASSSLGQGSYEQYF
>-|TRBV4-1|-|TRBJ2-7
TGCGCCAGCAGCCAATTACAGGGTATTGGGTACGAGCAGTACTTC
CASSQLQGIGYEQYF
>TRBD2|TRBV7-2|-|TRBJ2-7
TGTGCCAGCAGCTTACGTGGCGGGGGGCTCTCCTACGAGCAGTACTTC
CASSLRGGGLSYEQYF
>-|TRBV7-2|few|TRBJ1-2
TGTGCCAGCAGCTTCCCAGGGACCTATGGCTACACCTTC
CASSFPGTYGYTF
>-|TRBV7-9|-|TRBJ1-2
TGTGCCAGCAGCTTAGGTCAGCCCGCTAACTATGGCTACACCTTC
CASSLGQPANYGYTF